Below, 8 T cell receptor beta chains from the same sample are listed, as sequenced in a study of T cell responses to AZD1222 COVID-19 vaccine. Clones were sequenced by immunoSEQ multiplex PCR, and TCRdb holds only the in-frame ones, with some missing. The sample lists about 130,000 clones; around 93% were seen once. Sequenced here: peripheral blood, sampled 28 days after the second AZD1222 dose. The receptors come from an adult who received the AZD1222 COVID-19 vaccine.

The chain links TRBV28 to TRBJ1-5; D is possibly TRBD1 (6 bases). The germline V and J ends were trimmed by 7 bases and 4 bases, with 11 bases remaining between them. The CDR3 spans 13 residues. Germline CDR1 MDHEN, CDR2 SYDVKM. CDR3 sequence reads: CASNTGFNQPQHF. The CDR3, as DNA: TGTGCCAGCAATACAGGGTTTAATCAGCCCCAGCATTTT.

The CDR3 sequence: CASSPDRDYGYTF. CDR3 nucleotide sequence: TGTGCCAGTAGCCCCGACAGGGACTATGGCTACACCTTC. This chain uses TRBV19 with TRBJ1-2, with 7 bases identical to TRBD1. Germline CDR1 is LNHDA and CDR2 is SQIVND (reference sequence). V lost 6 bases and J lost 3; bases outside the gene matches: 4. The CDR3 is 13 residues long.

The chain couples TRBV28 to TRBJ1-4; D not resolved. The CDR3 runs to 11 residues. Germline CDR1 reads MDHEN; CDR2 reads SYDVKM. V was cut by 3 bases and J by 8 bases, with 4 bases left in between. The CDR3 sequence is CASSFNEKLFF. CDR3 nucleotide sequence: TGTGCCAGCAGTTTCAACGAAAAACTGTTTTTT.

V is TRBV11-3 and J is TRBJ2-4; D possibly corresponds to TRBD2 (5 bases). Germline V CDR1 and CDR2: SGHNT, YENEEA. The CDR3 runs 15 residues. The V gene lost 4 bases and the J gene lost 5 bases, with 15 bases spanning the gap. CDR3 loop: CASSSAGGRQNIQYF. For the CDR3, the DNA is TGTGCCAGCAGCTCGGCGGGCGGCCGCCAAAACATTCAGTACTTC.

The chain links TRBV7-2 to TRBJ2-3; 10 bases line up with TRBD2. The germline V gene has CDR1 SGHTA and CDR2 FQGNSA. The length of the CDR3 is 17 residues. Losses at the gene ends were 1 base for V and 0 bases for J; bases not matched to a gene: 4. As DNA, the CDR3 is TGTGCCAGCAGCTTAGGACTAGCGGGTACTAGCACAGATACGCAGTATTTT. Residues: CASSLGLAGTSTDTQYF.

The J gene is TRBJ2-3, the V gene TRBV24-1; TRBD1 matches 9 bases. The CDR3 runs 16 residues. With V trimmed by 4 bases and J by 11 bases, 15 bases remained unmatched. Looked up from germline, CDR1 is KGHDR and CDR2 is SFDVKD. CDR3 loop: CATSETGTGSELEQYF. In DNA form, the CDR3 reads TGTGCCACCAGTGAAACCGGGACAGGGAGCGAGTTGGAGCAGTATTTT.

This clone was counted between two and nine times. This rearrangement joins TRBV5-1 to TRBJ2-2; maybe TRBD2 (6 bases). V lost 0 bases, J lost 2 bases, and 14 bases lay in between. This CDR3 contains 17 residues. CDR1 and CDR2 (germline): SGHRS, YFSETQ. CDR3 coding DNA: TGCGCCAGCAGCTTGGAACCGACTAGAACAAACACCGGGGAGCTGTTTTTT. It translates to CASSLEPTRTNTGELFF.

This chain joins TRBV9 and TRBJ1-1, with D hard to call. CDR1 is SGDLS, CDR2 YYNGEE, per germline. This CDR3 spans 15 amino acids. V lost 0 bases and J 4 bases, leaving 13 bases between the germline ends. The CDR3 DNA sequence: TGTGCCAGCAGCGTAGTGGGCAGCCCAGGCACTGAAGCTTTCTTT. Its translation is CASSVVGSPGTEAFF.